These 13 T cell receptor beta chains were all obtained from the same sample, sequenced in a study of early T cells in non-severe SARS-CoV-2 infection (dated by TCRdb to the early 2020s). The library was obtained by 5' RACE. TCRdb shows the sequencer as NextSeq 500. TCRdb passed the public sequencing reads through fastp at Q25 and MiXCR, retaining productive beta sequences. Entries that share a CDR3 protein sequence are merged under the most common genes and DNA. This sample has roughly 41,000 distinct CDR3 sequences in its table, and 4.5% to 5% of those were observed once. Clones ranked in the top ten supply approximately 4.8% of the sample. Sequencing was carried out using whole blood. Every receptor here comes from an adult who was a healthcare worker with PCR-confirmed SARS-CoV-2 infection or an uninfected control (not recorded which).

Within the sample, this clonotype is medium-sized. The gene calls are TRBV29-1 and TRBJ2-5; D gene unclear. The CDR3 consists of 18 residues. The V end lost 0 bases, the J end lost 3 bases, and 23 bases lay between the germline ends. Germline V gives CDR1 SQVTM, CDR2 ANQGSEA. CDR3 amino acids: CSVEDPFGVSSHKETQYF. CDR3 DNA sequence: TGCAGCGTTGAAGATCCGTTTGGTGTGAGCTCGCACAAAGAGACCCAGTACTTC.

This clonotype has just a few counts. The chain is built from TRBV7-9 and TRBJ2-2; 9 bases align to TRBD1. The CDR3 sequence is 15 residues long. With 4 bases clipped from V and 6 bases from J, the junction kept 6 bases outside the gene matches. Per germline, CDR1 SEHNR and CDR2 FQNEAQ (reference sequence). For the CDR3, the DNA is TGTGCCAGCAGCTCGACAGGGGGAAACTCCGGGGAGCTGTTTTTT. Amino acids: CASSSTGGNSGELFF.

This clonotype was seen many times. CDR3 region: CASSYSGTGGYEQYF. The CDR3 DNA follows: TGTGCCAGCAGTTACTCGGGGACAGGGGGTTACGAGCAGTACTTC. The chain recombines TRBV6-5 with TRBJ2-7; 11 nucleotides line up with TRBD1. The V gene end was trimmed by 0 bases and the J gene end by 4 bases; junction bases not matched to a gene: 2. Germline V lookup: CDR1 MNHEY, CDR2 SVGAGI. This CDR3 has 15 residues.

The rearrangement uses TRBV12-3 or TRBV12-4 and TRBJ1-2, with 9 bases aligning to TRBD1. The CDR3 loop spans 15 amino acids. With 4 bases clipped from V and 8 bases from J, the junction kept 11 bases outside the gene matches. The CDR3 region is CASSSPGTGLRGYTF. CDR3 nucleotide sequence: TGTGCCAGCAGTTCACCCGGGACAGGGCTGAGAGGCTACACCTTC.

CDR3 DNA sequence: TGTGCCAGCAGGACAGGGGGATTCACTGAAGCTTTCTTT. Encoded protein: CASRTGGFTEAFF. The chain couples TRBV27 to TRBJ1-1, with TRBD1 identical over 9 bases. CDR3 size: 13 residues. J was trimmed by 4 bases and V by 6 bases; bases with no gene match: 3. The germline CDR1 and CDR2 sequences are MNHEY and SMNVEV (reference sequence).

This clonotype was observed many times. This chain's CDR3 is CASSYRRASQNYEQYF. In DNA form, the CDR3 reads TGTGCCAGCAGCTATAGGAGGGCTTCTCAAAACTACGAGCAGTACTTC. The chain uses TRBV11-2 and TRBJ2-7, with D tentatively TRBD2 (6 bases). The germline V and J ends were trimmed by 4 bases and 3 bases, with 19 bases remaining between them. This CDR3 spans 16 amino acids. CDR1 is SGHAT, CDR2 FQNNGV, per germline. The full variable domain, its missing parts supplied by reference TRBV11-2 and TRBJ2-7, is EAGVAQSPRYKIIEKRQSVAFWCNPISGHATLYWYQQILGQGPKLLIQFQNNGVVDDSQLPKDRFSAERLKGVDSTLKIQPAKLEDSAVYLCASSYRRASQNYEQYFGPGTRLTVT.

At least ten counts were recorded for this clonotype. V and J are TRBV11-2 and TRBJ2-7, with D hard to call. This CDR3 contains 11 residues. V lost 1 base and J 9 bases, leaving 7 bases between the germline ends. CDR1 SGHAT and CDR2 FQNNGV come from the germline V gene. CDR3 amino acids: CASSLGPAQYF. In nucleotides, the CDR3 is TGTGCCAGCAGCTTAGGGCCCGCGCAGTACTTC. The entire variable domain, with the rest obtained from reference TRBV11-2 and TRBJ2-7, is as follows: EAGVAQSPRYKIIEKRQSVAFWCNPISGHATLYWYQQILGQGPKLLIQFQNNGVVDDSQLPKDRFSAERLKGVDSTLKIQPAKLEDSAVYLCASSLGPAQYFGPGTRLTVT.

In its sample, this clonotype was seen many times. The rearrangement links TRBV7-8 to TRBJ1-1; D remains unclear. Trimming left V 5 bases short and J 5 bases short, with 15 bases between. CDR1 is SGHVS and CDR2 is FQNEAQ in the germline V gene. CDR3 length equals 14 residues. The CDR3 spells CASSLWEMGTEAFF. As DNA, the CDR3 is TGTGCCAGCAGCCTTTGGGAAATGGGGACTGAAGCTTTCTTT.

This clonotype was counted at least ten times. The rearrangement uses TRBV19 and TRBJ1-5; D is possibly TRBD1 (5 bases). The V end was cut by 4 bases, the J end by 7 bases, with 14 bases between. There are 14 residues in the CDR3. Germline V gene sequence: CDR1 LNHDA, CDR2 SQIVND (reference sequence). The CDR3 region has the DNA TGTGCCAGTAGTACCGACAGTCTCAACCAGCCCCAGCATTTT. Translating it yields CASSTDSLNQPQHF.

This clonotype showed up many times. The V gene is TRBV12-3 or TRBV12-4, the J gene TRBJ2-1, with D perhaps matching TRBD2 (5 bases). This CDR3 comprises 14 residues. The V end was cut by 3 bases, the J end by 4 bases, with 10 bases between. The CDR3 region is CASSLSRLYNEQFF. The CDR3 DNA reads TGTGCCAGCAGTTTGAGTAGACTATACAATGAGCAGTTCTTC.

This chain's CDR3 is CASRLAGGPDTQYF. In DNA, the CDR3 is TGTGCCAGCAGACTAGCGGGAGGGCCAGATACGCAGTATTTT. The chain joins TRBV6-5 to TRBJ2-3, with 13 nucleotides matching TRBD2. This CDR3 contains 14 residues. V shed 6 bases, J shed 4 bases, and the junction held 1 base outside the gene matches. From germline, CDR1 is MNHEY and CDR2 SVGAGI.

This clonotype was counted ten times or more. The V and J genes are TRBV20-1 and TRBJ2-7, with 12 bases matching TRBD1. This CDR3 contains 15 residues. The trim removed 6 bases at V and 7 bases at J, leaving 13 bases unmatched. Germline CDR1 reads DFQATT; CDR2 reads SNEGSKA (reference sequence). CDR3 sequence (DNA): TGCAGTGCGAGAAGTCTGGGACAGGGGGCTCGGGAGCAGTACTTC. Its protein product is CSARSLGQGAREQYF.

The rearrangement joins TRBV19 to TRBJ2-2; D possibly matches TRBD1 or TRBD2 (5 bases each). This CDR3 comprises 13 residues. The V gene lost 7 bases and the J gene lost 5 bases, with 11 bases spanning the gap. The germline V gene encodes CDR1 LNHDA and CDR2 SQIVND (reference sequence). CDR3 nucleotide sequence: TGTGCCAGTATTCTCAGGGAGACCGGGGAGCTGTTTTTT. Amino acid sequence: CASILRETGELFF.